This T cell receptor (beta chain) was captured by sequencing in a study of blood T cell repertoires in COVID-19. In the study overall: PBMCs, B-cell-depleted T cells, or T cells provided the cDNA or gDNA that made up the material.

Participant-given clinical history determined each cohort assignment. Recovered participants had two consecutive negative NP/OP PCR tests, healthcare professional clearance, or symptom resolution. Authors' analysis steps: Nucleated cell counts were estimated from reference gene primer amplification. The repertoire was sequenced with immunoSEQ multiplex PCR; TCRdb's copy has only in-frame clones and lacks some. From that table come the V and J calls and clone size; the DNA was used to work out D and trimming. The sample carries roughly 300,000 clones, around nine tenths recorded once. Germline CDR1 and CDR2: MNHEY and SVGAGI. The CDR3 runs to 12 residues. V was cut by 6 bases and J by 10 bases, with 12 bases left in between.

Sequencing was performed on PBMCs or T cells enriched from blood (not recorded which). The chain employs TRBV6-5 and TRBJ1-4; tentative D call: TRBD1 (6 bases). The receptor was isolated from a woman aged 25 to 39 who had recovered from COVID-19. CDR3: CASRQGPGKLFF. CDR3 coding DNA: TGTGCCAGCAGGCAGGGGCCTGGAAAACTGTTTTTT.